The rows below give T cell receptor beta chains drawn from one sample of a study of blood T cell repertoires in COVID-19. Here immunoSEQ multiplex PCR was the method, and the copy in TCRdb shows in-frame clones only, minus some. Of about 180,000 clones listed, roughly 86% are singletons. The sample comprised PBMCs or T cells enriched from blood (not recorded which). These TCRs come from a woman aged 30 to 39 who had recovered from COVID-19. Both conserved end residues are part of each CDR3. Each record gives: D gene, V gene, J gene, clone size, CDR3 DNA, CDR3 protein. A D gene is named only where the DNA matches it firmly. Some rows mark clone size as missing; the rest say once, few, many or name a class of expanded clone.

TRBD2	TRBV7-2	TRBJ2-1	NA	TGTGCCAGCAGCTTAGTGCCAGCGGGAGGACGGAGCTCCTACAATGAGCAGTTCTTC	CASSLVPAGGRSSYNEQFF
NA	TRBV6-5	TRBJ2-7	NA	TGTGCCAGCACCCAAGGACAAGGGATCTCCTACGAGCAGTACTTC	CASTQGQGISYEQYF
TRBD2	TRBV6-4	TRBJ2-1	NA	TGTGCCAGCAGTGACTCGATACGGGAGGGCCACAATGAGCAGTTCTTC	CASSDSIREGHNEQFF
TRBD1	TRBV28	TRBJ1-2	NA	TGTGCCAGCAGTACAACAGGGGGAGTAAGTTATGGCTACACCTTC	CASSTTGGVSYGYTF
NA	TRBV19	TRBJ2-1	NA	TGTGCCAGTAGTAACCCACGGGGGTCCTACAATGAGCAGTTCTTC	CASSNPRGSYNEQFF
NA	TRBV2	TRBJ2-1	once	TGTGCCAGCGGTACGGGGATTAATGAGCAGTTCTTC	CASGTGINEQFF
NA	TRBV10-3	TRBJ1-6	NA	TGTGCCATCAGTACGGGAGTGGACAATTCACCCCTCCACTTT	CAISTGVDNSPLHF
TRBD1	TRBV19	TRBJ1-2	NA	TGTGCCAGTACACAACCGGGGACAGATGGCTACACCTTC	CASTQPGTDGYTF
TRBD2	TRBV3-1/TRBV3-2	TRBJ2-7	NA	TGTGCCAGCAGCCAAGCCTCTGGGACTACGGGGCTCTACGAGCAGTACTTC	CASSQASGTTGLYEQYF
TRBD2	TRBV7-7	TRBJ2-5	NA	TGTGCTAGCAGCTTAGCTAGCGGGAGGGGTGAGACCCAGTACTTC	CASSLASGRGETQYF
TRBD1	TRBV10-3	TRBJ1-2	NA	TGTGCCATCAGGATCGAACAGGGGAGCACTAACTATGGCTACACCTTC	CAIRIEQGSTNYGYTF
TRBD1	TRBV7-8	TRBJ1-5	NA	TGTGCCAGCAGCTCCCTCATGACAGGGAACAATCAGCCCCAGCATTTT	CASSSLMTGNNQPQHF
NA	TRBV7-3	TRBJ2-1	once	TGTGCCAGCAGTTCACTGGGGGACTCCCCCTACAATGAGCAGTTCTTC	CASSSLGDSPYNEQFF
NA	TRBV20-1	TRBJ2-4	NA	TGCAGTGCCTACGTCGACATTCAGTACTTC	CSAYVDIQYF
TRBD2	TRBV6-1	TRBJ2-1	NA	TGTGCCAGCAGTGGCGGGACTAGCGGGAGCTCCTACAATGAGCAGTTCTTC	CASSGGTSGSSYNEQFF
TRBD1	TRBV6-5	TRBJ2-5	NA	TGTGCCAGCAGCCGCGACAGGGTTGGGGAGACCCAGTACTTC	CASSRDRVGETQYF
TRBD1	TRBV27	TRBJ1-5	few	TGTGCCAGCAGTCTCCGGGACAGGGAAACGCCCCAGCATTTT	CASSLRDRETPQHF
NA	TRBV9	TRBJ2-4	NA	TGTGCCAGCTCTTCAGGGGAGGGGGCCAAAAACATTCAGTACTTC	CASSSGEGAKNIQYF
TRBD1	TRBV29-1	TRBJ1-2	NA	TGCAGCGTTGGACAGGGAAACTATGGCTACACCTTC	CSVGQGNYGYTF
NA	TRBV3-1/TRBV3-2	TRBJ1-3	NA	TGTGCCAGCAGCCACGGACAGTTCTGGATTTCCGGAAACACCATATATTTT	CASSHGQFWISGNTIYF
NA	TRBV11-2	TRBJ1-2	NA	TGTGCCAGCAGCTTAGTTGAGGGGGAGGGCTATGGCTACACCTTC	CASSLVEGEGYGYTF
NA	TRBV5-1	TRBJ2-2	NA	TGCGCCAGCACCACAATGGCGGGACGCACCGGGGAGCTGTTTTTT	CASTTMAGRTGELFF
TRBD2	TRBV16	TRBJ2-1	few	TGTGCCAGCAGCCTTGAGACTAGCGTCAACTTTGAGCAGTTCTTC	CASSLETSVNFEQFF
TRBD2	TRBV5-1	TRBJ2-7	NA	TGCGCCAGCAGCTTGGCCAGCGGGGGCTACGAGCAGTACTTC	CASSLASGGYEQYF
TRBD2	TRBV24-1	TRBJ2-1	NA	TGTGCCACCAGTGATTTTCTCAGAGCGGGAAACAATGAGCAGTTCTTC	CATSDFLRAGNNEQFF
TRBD2	TRBV3-1/TRBV3-2	TRBJ2-6	NA	TGTGCCAGCAGCCCGACTAGCGGGACCTCTGGGGCCAACGTCCTGACTTTC	CASSPTSGTSGANVLTF
NA	TRBV24-1	TRBJ2-7	few	TGTGCCACCAGTGATTCGGGGGTATGGGGCGAGCAGTACTTC	CATSDSGVWGEQYF
NA	TRBV13	TRBJ2-5	NA	TGTGCCAGCAGCTTAGAGGGGCGGTTAGAGACCCAGTACTTC	CASSLEGRLETQYF
TRBD2	TRBV28	TRBJ2-1	NA	TGTGCCAGCAGTCGGAGGGGGAGCGGGAGCAATGAGCAGTTCTTC	CASSRRGSGSNEQFF
NA	TRBV19	TRBJ1-1	few	TGTGCCAGTAGTATCGAGACAGGTCTCCAGACGGCTTTCTTT	CASSIETGLQTAFF
NA	TRBV5-6	TRBJ1-2	NA	TGTGCCAGCAGCCCTAACTATGATGTTGGCTACACCTTC	CASSPNYDVGYTF
TRBD2	TRBV27	TRBJ2-1	NA	TGTGCCAGCAGTGCAATTAGCGGGCCCCAGTTCTTC	CASSAISGPQFF
NA	TRBV7-9	TRBJ1-4	NA	TGTGCCAGCAGCTCACAAGTACGGGACACTGAAAAACTGTTTTTT	CASSSQVRDTEKLFF
NA	TRBV10-3	TRBJ1-1	few	TGTGCCATCACAGGGCTGAACACTGAAGCTTTCTTT	CAITGLNTEAFF
NA	TRBV3-1/TRBV3-2	TRBJ1-2	NA	TGTGCCAGCAGCCAAGTACAGTTCTATGGCTACACCTTC	CASSQVQFYGYTF
NA	TRBV7-2	TRBJ1-1	NA	TGTGCCAGCAGCTTTGACCCGGGGTGGATTGAAGCTTTCTTT	CASSFDPGWIEAFF
TRBD1	TRBV27	TRBJ1-5	NA	TGTGCCAGCAGTTGGGGACAGGGGGGCAATCAGCCCCAGCATTTT	CASSWGQGGNQPQHF
NA	TRBV4-2	TRBJ1-1	few	TGTGCCAGCAGCCAGGACAGAGTCGTCACTGAAGCTTTCTTT	CASSQDRVVTEAFF
NA	TRBV28	TRBJ2-7	NA	TGTGCCAGCAAGGGAGGACGGCCATACGAGCAGTACTTC	CASKGGRPYEQYF
TRBD1	TRBV12-3/TRBV12-4	TRBJ1-2	NA	TGTGCCAGCGGGACAGGGGTTAAGGGCTACACCTTC	CASGTGVKGYTF